This T cell receptor (beta chain) stems from a study of siplizumab effects on memory and regulatory T cells (dated by TCRdb to between 2017 and 2020). In the study overall: The study examined how the anti-CD2 antibody siplizumab affects alloreactive T-cell subsets in allogeneic mixed lymphocyte reactions built from human PBMCs. Overall results and qualifications from the work: Sequences below about 10^-5 frequency were poorly captured, so only a minor fraction of alloreactive clones could be mapped to unstimulated subsets. Roughly 75-95% of proliferating CD4+ or CD8+ clones could not be assigned a naive or memory phenotype. Siplizumab significantly reduced the cumulative frequency of alloreactive sequences traceable to unstimulated CD4+ memory T cells. Unstimulated naive T cells appeared more diverse than memory T cells, and naive cells seemed to contribute substantially to the alloresponse. No functional confirmation was obtained for the suppressive function of proliferating Tregs from siplizumab cultures. In reactions with siplizumab, an average of 68.8% of mappable alloreactive CD4+ clones were Treg-derived, compared with around 28% in control reactions.

Points on this clone: Its antigen remains unidentified. Base qualities are not recorded, but no much larger clone differs from it by a single base.

Library prep was done by the immunoSEQ multiplex PCR assay. Roughly 10^5 TCR templates per sample were assayed on the deep sequencing platform. Genomic DNA extracted from sorted T cells was the material used for TCRbeta CDR3 sequencing. As for how the authors treated the data: The R programming language was used for clonal analysis of TCRbeta CDR3 data. Alloreactive CD4+ and CD8+ clones were identified by comparing unstimulated samples to CFSE-low samples taken after the reaction. By matching sequences to the repertoires of sorted unstimulated Treg and non-Treg cells, each alloreactive CD4+ clone was assigned a regulatory or non-regulatory origin. Not all clones reach the TCRdb copy of this immuneACCESS table, which keeps in-frame sequences only. Checked studies attribute under half of the gap to unresolved V genes and leave the rest unexplained. V, J and clone size are those of that table, while D and trimming were read from the DNA. For this sample the table gives some 40,000 clones, of which 89% were detected only once. The ten largest clones represent under 0.3% of the sample.

Unstimulated CD4+ memory cells were also sequenced in three donor pairs, together with CD4+ naive, CD8+ TEMRA, CD8+ naive and CD8+ effector memory subsets. TCRbeta CDR3 sequencing was performed on sorted unstimulated T cells and on proliferating T cells recovered from mixed lymphocyte reactions. Fresh whole blood from fewer than 11 HLA-typed healthy donors served as the source for isolating PBMCs. This TCR was sampled from a human donor in good health. What was sequenced was naive CD4+ T cells sorted from blood. The sample's cell subset or site label is to be understood as: unstimulated naive T cells.

The bases read TGTGCCAGCAGCTTTCTAGCGTCTAGCTCCTACGAGCAGTACTTC. Translated, this gives CASSFLASSSYEQYF. In this chain, TRBV7-2 is recombined with TRBJ2-7; the D gene is possibly TRBD2, with 6 bases matching. The junction carries 12 bases between V and J, which are trimmed by 3 bases and 0 bases respectively. The cysteine opens and the phenylalanine closes a CDR3 of 15 amino acids. Left in the record is the CDR3 DNA by itself, 45 bases read in frame from the first base. Taken from the germline V gene, the CDR1 and CDR2 loops are SGHTA and FQGNSA.